This T cell receptor beta chain was found in a study of CD8+CD57+ T cells in acquired aplastic anemia. Looking at the study overall: Mean DNA quantity obtained from sorted CD4+ and CD8+ cells was about 3 ug.

This CDR3 is built from 13 residues. V lost 6 bases and J 2 bases, leaving 13 bases between the germline ends. CDR1 and CDR2 (germline): SQVTM, ANQGSEA. Patients selected for sequencing had displayed CD8+CD57+ cell expansion by flow cytometry. Using genomic DNA as the template, TCR beta VDJ and CDR3 profiling was carried out. TCRdb itself ran the reads through MiXCR, one entry per CDR3 protein. Here the sample spans 150,000 to 200,000 distinct CDR3 sequences, less than 60% being singletons. The clonotype comes from a human donor with aplastic anemia. Sequencing was performed on sorted CD4+, CD8+, or CD8+CD57+ T cells (not recorded which) from PBMCs. The rearrangement uses TRBV29-1 and TRBJ2-5; perhaps TRBD1 as D (6 bases). Here the CDR3 reads CSVQQGFQETQYF. CDR3 nucleotides: TGCAGCGTCCAACAGGGATTTCAAGAGACCCAGTACTTC.